The source of this TCR beta chain is a study of regulatory T cells in long-lasting Graves disease. The time point was: newly diagnosed GD, antithyroid drugs for less than 3 months. RNA extracted from PBMCs served as the sequencing template. A blood draw put roughly 10 milliliters of peripheral blood into EDTA tubes. V lost 3 bases to trimming and J lost 5 bases; unmatched junction nucleotides: 5. CDR1 and CDR2 from the germline V gene are MGHRA and YSYEKL. This CDR3 contains 16 residues. According to the study, TCR beta libraries were built with iRepertoire HTBI primers and CDR3-region Arm-PCR. TCRdb fed the multiplex PCR reads into MiXCR, producing one record per CDR3 protein. The sample carries 400,000 to 500,000 distinct CDR3 sequences, 14% recorded once. These records were also assigned to another study, of T cells in Graves' hyperthyroidism and ophthalmopathy. From that study: Uncontrolled infections, other autoimmune diseases, pregnancy or lactation led to exclusion of patients.

This TCR was sampled from a woman aged 50 to 60 with Graves disease. The chain recombines TRBV4-1 with TRBJ2-1, with 12 positions matching TRBD1. Specimen: peripheral blood mononuclear cells (PBMCs), collected at new diagnosis, from a patient treated with antithyroid drugs. Written as DNA, the CDR3 is TGCGCCAGCAGCCAGGGGGGACAGGGGGCCCACAATGAGCAGTTCTTC. Translating gives CASSQGGQGAHNEQFF.